This record concerns one T cell receptor beta chain sequence. The sample holds a few counts of this clonotype. The clone's antigen remains unknown. Base-call qualities are not available, and no considerably larger clone is one nucleotide away. The sample originates from a study of T-cell reconstitution after alpha-beta-depleted transplantation in children (dated by TCRdb to about 2016). Regarding the research as a whole: The study quantitatively tracked T-cell immune reconstitution after TCRalphabeta/CD19-depleted allogeneic hematopoietic cell transplantation in children using TCR repertoire profiling.

The treatment or condition label corresponds to: allogeneic hematopoietic cell transplantation with graft depleted of TCRalphabeta T cells and CD19 B cells. Transplant recipients were children who received TCRalphabeta/CD19-depleted allogeneic hematopoietic cell grafts. Library creation used PCR. These reads were obtained on an Illumina HiSeq 2500. TCR libraries were prepared with molecular barcoding, using unique molecular identifiers to normalize TCRbeta repertoire quantification. TCRdb reprocessing: public reads trimmed at Q25 with fastp, clones called with MiXCR, in-frame beta chains kept. Rows with one shared CDR3 protein collapse into an entry with the most common genes and DNA. The sample data list 450,000 to 550,000 distinct CDR3 sequences, and around 10% of these were observed just once. Together, the top ten hold around 15% of the sample. Overall study results and their limits: The high TCRbeta diversity at day 60 in some patients was ascribed to recipient T cells and intrathymic progenitors that had survived conditioning. Hyperexpanded clone frequencies declined over subsequent months; after one year, T-cell counts and TCRbeta diversity were mostly attributed to newly produced T cells. The apparently early recovery of alphabetaT-cell counts about two months after transplant reportedly depended on only several hundred rapidly expanded clones that came from non-depleted graft cells.

This TCR was sampled from a female patient aged 2-9 years who had a stem cell transplant for aplastic anemia, so the T cells may come from the graft donor. Here the sequenced sample was PBMCs, mostly from graft donor cells, taken 180 days after TCRalphabeta/CD19-depleted stem cell transplant.

The CDR3 reads CASSQVTERTGELFF. The DNA sequence is given as TGCGCCAGCAGCCAAGTGACTGAGAGGACCGGGGAGCTGTTTTTT. The rearranged chain carries TRBV4-3 and TRBJ2-2; too little of a D gene remains to name it. The germline V gene specifies LGHNA as CDR1 and YSLEER as CDR2. The CDR3, cysteine through phenylalanine, is 15 amino acids long. Only CDR3 DNA is held: 45 bases, read in frame from base 1. Trimming at the junction amounts to 1 base on V and 5 bases on J, and the germline ends lie 11 bases apart.